This T cell receptor (beta chain) comes out of a study of blood T cell repertoires in COVID-19. The CDR3 length is 15 residues. V lost 5 bases, J lost 2 bases, and 7 bases stayed unmatched. The germline gives CDR1 SGHAT, CDR2 FQDESV (reference sequence). TCRdb's copy holds only in-frame clones and misses some; the assay was immunoSEQ multiplex PCR. The table lists 20,000 or so clones, less than 90% of them singletons, with 2.5% to 3.5% in the top ten. The sequence was obtained from a middle-aged man with acute or convalescent COVID-19. The specimen was peripheral blood. V usage is TRBV11-1 and J usage is TRBJ2-7, with TRBD1 matching 9 bases. In DNA, the CDR3 is TGTGCCAGCAGCACGATAGGACAGGGGACCTACGAGCAGTACTTC. It is translated as CASSTIGQGTYEQYF.